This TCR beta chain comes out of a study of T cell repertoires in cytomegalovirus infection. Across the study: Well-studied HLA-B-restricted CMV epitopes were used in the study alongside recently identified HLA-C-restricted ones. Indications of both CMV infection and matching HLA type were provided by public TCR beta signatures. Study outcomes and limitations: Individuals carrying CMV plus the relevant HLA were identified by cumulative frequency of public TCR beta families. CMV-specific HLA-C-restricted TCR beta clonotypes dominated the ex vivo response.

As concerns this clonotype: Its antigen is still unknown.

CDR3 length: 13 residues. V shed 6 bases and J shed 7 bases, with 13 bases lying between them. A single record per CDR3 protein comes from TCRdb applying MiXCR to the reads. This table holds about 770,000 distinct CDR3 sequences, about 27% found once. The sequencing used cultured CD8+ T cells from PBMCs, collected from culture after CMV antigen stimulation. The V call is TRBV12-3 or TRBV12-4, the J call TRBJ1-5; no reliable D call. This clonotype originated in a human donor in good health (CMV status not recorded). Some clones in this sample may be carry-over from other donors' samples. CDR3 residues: CASSVGFGQPQHF. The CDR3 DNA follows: TGTGCCAGCAGCGTAGGGTTTGGGCAGCCCCAGCATTTT.